These 26 T cell receptor beta chains were all obtained from the same sample, sequenced in a study of blood T cell repertoires in COVID-19. The assay was immunoSEQ multiplex PCR, and TCRdb's table has in-frame clones only and misses some. The table shows fewer than 70,000 clones, with about 86% occurring only once. Sequencing was done on a sample of peripheral blood. These receptors originate from a human donor in a cohort sampled during active COVID-19.

The CDR3 region is CATAETSGRTQETQYF. The DNA for the CDR3 is TGTGCCACGGCTGAAACTAGCGGGAGGACCCAAGAGACCCAGTACTTC. The rearrangement uses TRBV24-1 and TRBJ2-5; TRBD2 matches at 12 bases. The CDR3 runs 16 residues. The J segment lost 1 base and the V segment lost 10 bases, leaving 9 bases of the junction unmatched. Looked up from germline, CDR1 is KGHDR and CDR2 is SFDVKD.

J is TRBJ2-1 and V is TRBV9; TRBD2 matches at 9 bases. The length of the CDR3 is 15 residues. CDR1 and CDR2 (germline): SGDLS, YYNGEE. The ends lost 0 bases at V and 9 bases at J; junction bases unmatched: 7. The CDR3 sequence is CASSVGGSGSPEQFF. CDR3 in DNA: TGTGCCAGCAGCGTAGGTGGTAGCGGGAGTCCTGAGCAGTTCTTC.

The CDR3 DNA is TGTGCCAGCAGCTTGGCCCTGCGCAATGAGCAGTTCTTC. Translating gives CASSLALRNEQFF. V usage is TRBV5-4 and J usage is TRBJ2-1, with D unresolved. CDR1 is SGHNT and CDR2 is YYREEE in the germline V gene (reference sequence). The V end was cut by 0 bases, the J end by 6 bases, with 7 bases between. The CDR3 is 13 amino acids.

V is TRBV7-3 and J is TRBJ1-1; weak D call: TRBD1 (6 bases). V lost 1 base and J 3 bases, leaving 12 bases between the germline ends. Germline CDR1 is SGHTA and CDR2 is FQGTGA. The CDR3 sequence is 15 residues long. CDR3 bases: TGTGCCAGCAGCTTAAGGGGGGCGGGGGACACTGAAGCTTTCTTT. This codes for CASSLRGAGDTEAFF.

This rearrangement joins TRBV4-2 to TRBJ2-7; maybe TRBD2 (6 bases). This CDR3 is 15 amino acids long. The V gene's germline CDR1 is LGHNA and CDR2 YNFKEQ. V dropped 0 bases and J dropped 2 bases, with 11 bases sitting between them. The CDR3 coding sequence is TGTGCCAGCAGCCAAGAAGAAGCGGGCGCCTACGAGCAGTACTTC. Translation gives CASSQEEAGAYEQYF.

The chain links TRBV28 to TRBJ2-4; 8 bases are shared with TRBD2. The CDR3 extends over 15 amino acids. Trimming cost V 6 bases and J 6 bases; bases outside gene matches: 10. The germline CDR1 and CDR2 sequences are MDHEN and SYDVKM. Written as DNA, the CDR3 is TGTGCCAGCAGCATATCCCCGGGGGGGGTAAACATTCAGTACTTC. It encodes CASSISPGGVNIQYF.

With respect to this clone: Within the sample, other DNA sequences also encode this same CDR3. The V gene is TRBV6-6, the J gene TRBJ1-2; the D gene is possibly TRBD1 (6 bases). This CDR3 is built from 13 residues. Trimming stripped 6 bases from V and 3 bases from J, with 11 bases between. CDR1 is MNHNY and CDR2 is SVGAGI in the germline V gene (reference sequence). CDR3 protein: CASSPTGDYGYTF. In DNA form, the CDR3 reads TGTGCCAGCAGCCCGACAGGAGACTATGGCTACACCTTC.

This clone was recorded only once. The chain is built from TRBV5-1 and TRBJ1-6; the D is unclear. The CDR3 has 16 residues. CDR1 is SGHRS and CDR2 is YFSETQ in the germline V gene. Trimming stripped 4 bases from V and 3 bases from J, with 14 bases between. In DNA form, the CDR3 reads TGCGCCAGCAGCGCGGTAGAAGCGGACTATAATTCACCCCTCCACTTT. It translates to CASSAVEADYNSPLHF.

This chain joins TRBV6-4 and TRBJ1-5; D is perhaps TRBD1 (6 bases). Germline values: CDR1 MRHNA, CDR2 SNTAGT. The CDR3 covers 15 residues. Trimming pared 10 bases from V and 5 bases from J, leaving 21 bases between. The CDR3 loop reads CANSGGAMGDQPQHF. The CDR3, as DNA: TGTGCCAACAGCGGGGGGGCCATGGGCGATCAGCCCCAGCATTTT.

The CDR3 nucleotides are TGTGCCAGCGCTACGGGGACAGGGGTAGTAGATACGCAGTATTTT. It encodes CASATGTGVVDTQYF. This sequence joins TRBV7-2 and TRBJ2-3; 10 positions match TRBD1. This CDR3 region has 15 residues. Unmatched junction bases numbered 10, after V lost 8 bases and J lost 5 bases. In germline, CDR1 is SGHTA, CDR2 FQGNSA.

V and J are TRBV5-1 and TRBJ2-5; 7 bases map to TRBD2. Per the germline V gene, CDR1 is SGHRS and CDR2 is YFSETQ. The CDR3 totals 15 residues. Losses at the gene ends were 4 bases for V and 1 base for J; bases not matched to a gene: 7. The CDR3 DNA sequence: TGCGCCAGCAGCGCAGCGGGACCCCGCCAAGAGACCCAGTACTTC. It codes for CASSAAGPRQETQYF.

J is TRBJ1-3 and V is TRBV7-9, with 7 bases fitting TRBD1. CDR1 is SEHNR, CDR2 FQNEAQ, per germline (reference sequence). This CDR3 is built from 16 residues. V gave up 2 bases and J gave up 4 bases; unmatched junction bases: 8. This CDR3 is CASSLPRQGLGNTIYF. The CDR3 DNA is TGTGCCAGCAGCTTACCCAGACAGGGCCTGGGAAACACCATATATTTT.

This clone was picked up one time. This chain uses TRBV14 with TRBJ2-7; 8 nucleotides align to TRBD2. The V and J ends lost 2 bases and 0 bases, in that order; junction bases with no gene match: 3. CDR3 size: 15 residues. CDR1 SGHDN and CDR2 FVKESK come from the germline V gene. Here the CDR3 DNA reads TGTGCCAGCAGCCAAACACTAGCGGCCTCCTACGAGCAGTACTTC. It encodes CASSQTLAASYEQYF.

The CDR3 region is CASGLLQGGQGSGRSVGNYGYTF. The CDR3 DNA reads as TGTGCTAGTGGTTTGCTACAGGGGGGACAGGGTTCGGGTAGGTCGGTAGGCAACTATGGCTACACCTTC. The chain carries TRBV12-5 and TRBJ1-2, with 9 bases matching TRBD1. Trimming cost V 2 bases and J 2 bases; bases outside gene matches: 27. Germline CDR1 and CDR2: LGHNT and FRNRAP. The CDR3 has 23 residues.

The chain couples TRBV5-4 to TRBJ1-2; D not resolved. V was pared by 0 bases and J by 6 bases, with 9 bases between. Germline values: CDR1 SGHNT, CDR2 YYREEE (reference sequence). CDR3 length: 13 residues. The CDR3 loop is CASSLAEGDGYTF. The CDR3 DNA follows: TGTGCCAGCAGCTTGGCCGAGGGCGATGGCTACACCTTC.

The chain employs TRBV5-4 and TRBJ1-2; possibly TRBD1 for D (5 bases). Deletions cut 4 bases from V and 5 bases from J, with 9 bases between. This CDR3 has 12 amino acids. In germline, CDR1 is SGHNT, CDR2 YYREEE (reference sequence). CDR3 sequence (DNA): TGTGCCAGCAGCGTACCAGGGTATGGCTACACCTTC. This translates into CASSVPGYGYTF.

The V gene is TRBV28, the J gene TRBJ2-2, with TRBD1 identical over 12 bases. V trimming: 9 bases; J trimming: 0 bases; junction bases outside the gene matches: 20. The CDR3 loop spans 21 amino acids. Germline CDR1 is MDHEN and CDR2 is SYDVKM. The CDR3 is CASSRPLTGTGGPTNTGELFF. DNA of the CDR3: TGTGCCAGTAGTCGACCATTAACCGGGACAGGGGGCCCCACGAACACCGGGGAGCTGTTTTTT.

As regards this clone: Likely a read error: the CDR3 ends without its conserved phenylalanine or tryptophan. No DNA is shown, since the ends of the CDR3 on it are uncertain; the CDR3 is the one TCRdb lists. This chain joins TRBV25-1 and TRBJ1-4; the table's D call, TRBD1, has no DNA check behind it. A total of 12 residues make up the CDR3, ends included. The germline V gene encodes CDR1 MGHDK and CDR2 SYGVNS. The CDR3 sequence: CASSQGRGQGRL.

The chain uses TRBV27 and TRBJ2-7; 12 bases agree with TRBD2. V shed 5 bases, J shed 5 bases, and the junction held 4 bases outside the gene matches. Germline CDR1 and CDR2: MNHEY and SMNVEV (reference sequence). This CDR3 is 14 amino acids long. The CDR3 coding sequence is TGTGCCAGCAGTCTAGCGGGGGGGCGGGACGAGCAGTACTTC. Translation: CASSLAGGRDEQYF.

This sequence joins TRBV28 and TRBJ1-3; the D is unclear. V lost 7 bases to trimming and J lost 4 bases, with 11 bases between them. Germline CDR1 MDHEN, CDR2 SYDVKM. The CDR3 sequence is 13 residues long. The CDR3 loop reads CASTRVVGNTIYF. DNA for the CDR3: TGTGCCAGCACGAGGGTTGTGGGAAACACCATATATTTT.

This clone has just a few counts. The rearrangement joins TRBV19 to TRBJ1-2; the match to TRBD1 covers 7 bases. The CDR3 runs to 15 residues. Germline V CDR1 and CDR2: LNHDA, SQIVND (reference sequence). The junction had 8 bases not matched to a gene; V was cut back by 0 bases and J by 7 bases. CDR3 nucleotides: TGTGCCAGTAGTATAGACACGACAGGGAAGACTGGCTACACCTTC. Its protein product is CASSIDTTGKTGYTF.

In this sample, this clone turned up a few times. The chain is built from TRBV11-2 and TRBJ2-7; a possible D gene is TRBD2 (5 bases). The germline CDR1 and CDR2 sequences are SGHAT and FQNNGV. V was clipped by 2 bases and J by 6 bases, with 11 bases between them. This CDR3 spans 13 amino acids. The CDR3 reads CASSLSPTSEQYF. In nucleotides, the CDR3 is TGTGCCAGCAGCTTATCCCCTACTAGCGAGCAGTACTTC.

The V and J genes are TRBV4-2 and TRBJ1-1; D is ambiguous. Germline lookup yields CDR1 LGHNA and CDR2 YNFKEQ. The CDR3 is made up of 16 amino acids. Trimming shortened V by 1 base and J by 0 bases, and 12 bases separated the two germline ends. The CDR3 DNA is TGTGCCAGCAGCCAAGGGGTGGGCAGATTGAACACTGAAGCTTTCTTT. It translates to CASSQGVGRLNTEAFF.

The chain uses TRBV3-1 (or the pseudogene TRBV3-2) and TRBJ2-7, with D possibly matching TRBD2 (5 bases). With 0 bases removed from V and 3 bases from J, the gap between germline ends came to 6 bases. The CDR3 spans 13 residues. The germline V gene has CDR1 LGHDT and CDR2 YNNKEL (reference sequence). The CDR3 loop is CASSQDGGYEQYF. The CDR3 bases are TGTGCCAGCAGCCAAGATGGAGGCTACGAGCAGTACTTC.

This clone was detected only once. The V gene is TRBV7-9, the J gene TRBJ1-2, with 11 bases matching TRBD1. Trimming removed 1 base from V and 5 bases from J; junction bases left unmatched: 9. Germline CDR1 reads SEHNR; CDR2 reads FQNEAQ (reference sequence). This CDR3 is built from 17 residues. CDR3 loop: CASSLGVSGTGGYGYTF. The CDR3 region has the DNA TGTGCCAGCAGCTTAGGGGTCTCCGGGACAGGGGGTTATGGCTACACCTTC.

The chain employs TRBV29-1 and TRBJ1-2, with no clear D. V was clipped by 7 bases and J by 5 bases, with 11 bases between them. Per the germline V gene, CDR1 is SQVTM and CDR2 is ANQGSEA. There are 11 residues in the CDR3. The CDR3 region has the DNA TGCAGCGGCACCTATGGTTATGGCTACACCTTC. Protein sequence: CSGTYGYGYTF.